This T cell receptor beta chain was identified in a study of CD8 T cells in ankylosing spondylitis. Study-level findings and limits: Those disease-linked clones were CD8+; they were also relatively rare in peripheral blood. Apparently characteristic of ankylosing spondylitis blood was a TCR beta motif (roughly eight highly homologous variants). As reported, disease-linked clones showed significant enrichment in matched ankylosing spondylitis synovial fluid.

As the method for making TCR beta libraries, quantitative 5'-RACE with molecular barcodes was used. TCRdb processed the 5' RACE reads anew with MiXCR; each CDR3 protein has one entry. The sample lists 250,000 or so distinct CDR3 sequences, 15% to 20% occurring once. V dropped 2 bases and J dropped 7; count of bases not matched to a gene: 5. The CDR3 totals 13 residues. Germline loops: CDR1 MNHEY, CDR2 SMNVEV (reference sequence). This clonotype was seen at least ten times. Its cognate antigen is unknown. This sequence joins TRBV27 and TRBJ2-7; TRBD1 matches 7 bases. Sequencing was done on a sample of blood, either unsorted or a sorted T cell fraction (not recorded which). The TCR originated in a male donor with ankylosing spondylitis or in good health (not recorded which). CDR3 bases: TGTGCCAGCAGTTTAACCAGGGGGTGGGAGCAGTACTTC. Protein: CASSLTRGWEQYF.